The 20 T cell receptor beta chains listed next were all sequenced from one sample in a study of T-cell memory formation after mild COVID-19. Each CDR3 protein gets one entry after TCRdb re-called the 5' RACE reads with MiXCR. The sample includes about 55,000 distinct CDR3 sequences, more than 9% of them seen just once. The source material was PBMCs or a T cell subset sorted from them (not recorded which). These receptors came from a man aged 18 to 30 who had mild COVID-19 (a few samples of this study predate the infection). Cell type and time point are not known.

V gene TRBV7-2 combines with J gene TRBJ1-5; 7 nucleotides line up with TRBD1. The trim removed 3 bases at V and 0 bases at J, leaving 2 bases unmatched. The CDR3 has 15 residues. Germline values: CDR1 SGHTA, CDR2 FQGNSA. The CDR3 DNA follows: TGTGCCAGCAGCTTCGGACAGGCTAGCAATCAGCCCCAGCATTTT. Its translation: CASSFGQASNQPQHF.

Details on this clonotype: This sequence may be a read error, since a much larger clone differs from it by one base. The chain employs TRBV29-1 and TRBJ2-3, with D tentatively TRBD1 (7 bases). The CDR3 length is 13 residues. Germline CDR1 and CDR2: SQVTM and ANQGSEA. The CDR3 coding sequence is TGCAGCGTGTCAGGGGGGAGCACATATACGCAGTATTTT. Its translation: CSVSGGSTYTQYF.

The chain links TRBV18 to TRBJ2-6, with TRBD2 matching over 7 bases. The germline V gene encodes CDR1 KGHSH and CDR2 LQKENI. There are 15 residues in the CDR3. V dropped 4 bases and J dropped 2; count of bases not matched to a gene: 2. The CDR3 DNA is TGTGCCAGCTCACTTACTAGCGCTGGGGCCAACGTCCTGACTTTC. Translation gives CASSLTSAGANVLTF.

The table lists this clonotype with a few counts. The J gene is TRBJ2-7, the V gene TRBV2, with TRBD1 matching over 7 bases. CDR1 SNHLY and CDR2 FYNNEI come from the germline V gene. V lost 7 bases, J lost 4 bases, and 7 bases stayed unmatched. The CDR3 is 13 amino acids. CDR3 DNA sequence: TGTGCCAGCAACCCAGGGGGTATATACGAGCAGTACTTC. Encoded protein: CASNPGGIYEQYF. Full variable domain (missing parts from reference TRBV2 and TRBJ2-7): EPEVTQTPSHQVTQMGQEVILRCVPISNHLYFYWYRQILGQKVEFLVSFYNNEISEKSEIFDDQFSVERPDGSNFTLKIRSTKLEDSAMYFCASNPGGIYEQYFGPGTRLTVT.

This clonotype has just a few counts. This chain links TRBV6-6 with TRBJ2-5; D unresolved. This CDR3 region has 12 residues. The germline V and J ends were trimmed by 6 bases and 4 bases, with 9 bases remaining between them. Germline V lookup: CDR1 MNHNY, CDR2 SVGAGI (reference sequence). The CDR3 DNA follows: TGTGCCAGCAGGAGAGGTTCAGAGACCCAGTACTTC. This encodes CASRRGSETQYF.

In this sample, this clonotype turned up a few times. This chain joins TRBV18 and TRBJ1-1; no clear D. The CDR3 is 15 amino acids. V was shortened by 3 bases and J by 1 base, with 12 bases between the two germline ends. Germline assignment: CDR1 KGHSH and CDR2 LQKENI. CDR3 coding DNA: TGTGCCAGCTCACCGCAAGGACCCAAGAACACTGAAGCTTTCTTT. The encoded protein is CASSPQGPKNTEAFF.

The table lists this clonotype with a few counts. This chain uses TRBV28 with TRBJ2-7; D is undetermined. There are 14 residues in the CDR3. The V gene lost 4 bases and the J gene lost 1 base, with 11 bases spanning the gap. Germline V lookup: CDR1 MDHEN, CDR2 SYDVKM. The CDR3 DNA sequence: TGTGCCAGCAGTTCCGTCCTCGGGTCCTACGAGCAGTACGTC. This sequence encodes CASSSVLGSYEQYV.

The table lists this clonotype with a few counts. This chain uses TRBV7-7 with TRBJ2-5; the D gene is possibly TRBD1 (6 bases). Germline V gives CDR1 SSHAT, CDR2 FNYEAQ (reference sequence). V was pared by 4 bases and J by 10 bases, with 16 bases between. The CDR3 covers 13 residues. CDR3 DNA sequence: TGTGCCAGCAGCTCGGAATTACAGGGAGACCAGTACTTC. Protein: CASSSELQGDQYF. Full variable domain (remainder filled in from reference TRBV7-7 and TRBJ2-5): GAGVSQSPRYKVTKRGQDVTLRCDPISSHATLYWYQQALGQGPEFLTYFNYEAQPDKSGLPSDRFSAERPEGSISTLTIQRTEQRDSAMYRCASSSELQGDQYFGPGTRLLVL.

This clonotype was detected a few times. The chain's CDR3 is CASGKYEQYF. The CDR3 coding sequence is TGTGCCAGCGGAAAGTACGAGCAGTACTTC. The chain has TRBV3-1 and TRBJ2-7; D uncertain. Deletions cut 8 bases from V and 4 bases from J, with 6 bases between. The CDR3 is 10 amino acids. Looked up from germline, CDR1 is LGHDT and CDR2 is YNNKEL (reference sequence).

The J gene is TRBJ1-2, the V gene TRBV12-3 or TRBV12-4; perhaps TRBD1 as D (6 bases). Deletions cut 6 bases from V and 6 bases from J, with 14 bases between. This CDR3 has 13 amino acids. CDR3 sequence: CASSLGASDGYTF. The CDR3 DNA reads as TGTGCCAGCAGCCTGGGGGCGTCTGATGGCTACACCTTC.

This clonotype was seen a few times. This sequence joins TRBV7-2 and TRBJ2-2, with D possibly being TRBD2 (6 bases). The CDR3 has 14 residues. The germline CDR1 and CDR2 sequences are SGHTA and FQGNSA. Trimming removed 5 bases from V and 6 bases from J, with 13 bases in between. The DNA for the CDR3 is TGTGCCAGCAGCCCGACTAGGTCGGCCGGGGAGCTGTTTTTT. Amino acid sequence: CASSPTRSAGELFF.

In this sample, this clonotype turned up a few times. The J gene is TRBJ1-5, the V gene TRBV7-9; D is perhaps TRBD1 (5 bases). Germline V CDR1 and CDR2: SEHNR, FQNEAQ (reference sequence). The CDR3 is 15 amino acids. V shed 1 base and J shed 3 bases, with 10 bases lying between them. For the CDR3, the DNA is TGTGCCAGCAGCTTAGGTCCAGGGTTCAATCAGCCCCAGCATTTT. Its translation is CASSLGPGFNQPQHF.

This clonotype came up many times. The V call is TRBV4-3, the J call TRBJ2-5; the match to TRBD1 covers 9 bases. V lost 1 base to trimming and J lost 3 bases; unmatched junction nucleotides: 6. The CDR3 runs 16 residues. Germline CDR1 is LGHNA and CDR2 is YSLEER. The CDR3 sequence is CASSQGQGGLKETQYF. The DNA of the CDR3 is TGCGCCAGCAGCCAAGGACAGGGGGGCCTTAAAGAGACCCAGTACTTC.

In its sample, this clonotype was seen a few times. The V and J genes are TRBV20-1 and TRBJ2-7, with D unclear. V was pared by 3 bases and J by 0 bases, with 12 bases between. CDR3 length: 14 residues. Germline CDR1 and CDR2: DFQATT and SNEGSKA (reference sequence). For the CDR3, the DNA is TGCAGTGCTAGGAAAACCGACGGCTCCTACGAGCAGTACTTC. Translating gives CSARKTDGSYEQYF.

The chain links TRBV5-1 to TRBJ2-3; TRBD2 might be the D (6 bases). The CDR3 is made up of 15 amino acids. The germline V gene has CDR1 SGHRS and CDR2 YFSETQ. V was trimmed by 3 bases and J by 1 base, leaving 12 bases between them. In nucleotides, the CDR3 is TGCGCCAGCAGCTCAGGCACGGGGGGCACAGATACGCAGTATTTT. Amino acids: CASSSGTGGTDTQYF.

The J gene is TRBJ2-1, the V gene TRBV28, with D perhaps matching TRBD1 (7 bases). V shed 6 bases and J shed 0 bases, with 12 bases lying between them. Germline V gene data show CDR1 as MDHEN and CDR2 as SYDVKM. The length of the CDR3 is 15 residues. CDR3 DNA sequence: TGTGCCAGCAGGGGCGGGGACAGCTCCTACAATGAGCAGTTCTTC. This gives the protein CASRGGDSSYNEQFF. The entire variable domain, with the rest obtained from reference TRBV28 and TRBJ2-1, is as follows: DVKVTQSSRYLVKRTGEKVFLECVQDMDHENMFWYRQDPGLGLRLIYFSYDVKMKEKGDIPEGYSVSREKKERFSLILESASTNQTSMYLCASRGGDSSYNEQFFGPGTRLTVL.

The gene calls are TRBV20-1 and TRBJ2-1; a possible D gene is TRBD1 (5 bases). The germline V and J ends were trimmed by 6 bases and 8 bases, with 8 bases remaining between them. CDR3 length: 10 amino acids. The germline gives CDR1 DFQATT, CDR2 SNEGSKA (reference sequence). CDR3 in amino acids: CSATGYEQFF. CDR3 DNA: TGCAGTGCCACAGGATATGAGCAGTTCTTC.

The table lists this clonotype with a few counts. A clone one base away is much larger, so this may be a read error. The V call is TRBV11-1, the J call TRBJ2-5, with D perhaps TRBD1 or TRBD2 (5 bases each). Trimming pared 0 bases from V and 5 bases from J, leaving 7 bases between. The CDR3 is 13 amino acids. CDR1 is SGHAT and CDR2 is FQDESV in the germline V gene (reference sequence). CDR3 nucleotide sequence: TGTGCCAGCAGCTTAGCCGGGGCGGAGACCCAGTACTTC. Translated: CASSLAGAETQYF.

This clonotype has a count of ten or more. The chain recombines TRBV7-9 with TRBJ2-3, with D possibly called TRBD1 or TRBD2 (5 bases each). The CDR3 is 14 amino acids. From germline, CDR1 is SEHNR and CDR2 FQNEAQ (reference sequence). V was shortened by 5 bases and J by 2 bases, with 11 bases between the two germline ends. The chain's CDR3 is CASSPGRTTDTQYF. The CDR3 coding sequence is TGTGCCAGCAGCCCGGGACGGACCACAGATACGCAGTATTTT.

This clonotype was observed a handful of times. V and J are TRBV20-1 and TRBJ2-2; possibly TRBD1 or TRBD2 for D (5 bases each). In germline, CDR1 is DFQATT, CDR2 SNEGSKA (reference sequence). Deletions cut 6 bases from V and 5 bases from J, with 19 bases between. This CDR3 contains 15 residues. The CDR3 region has the DNA TGCAGTGCAATTAACCGGGACCTAGTAACCGGGGAGCTGTTTTTT. Translating it yields CSAINRDLVTGELFF.